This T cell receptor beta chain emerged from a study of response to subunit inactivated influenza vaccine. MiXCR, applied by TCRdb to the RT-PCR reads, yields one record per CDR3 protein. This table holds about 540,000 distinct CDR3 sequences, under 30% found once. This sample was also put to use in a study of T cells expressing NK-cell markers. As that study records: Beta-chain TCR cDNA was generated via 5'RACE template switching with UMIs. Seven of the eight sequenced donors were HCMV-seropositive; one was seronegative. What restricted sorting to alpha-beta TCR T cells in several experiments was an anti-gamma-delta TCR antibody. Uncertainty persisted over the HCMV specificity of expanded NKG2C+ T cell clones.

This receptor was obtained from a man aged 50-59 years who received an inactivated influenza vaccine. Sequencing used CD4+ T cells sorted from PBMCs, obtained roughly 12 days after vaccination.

This CDR3 is CSARTGHHSGANVLTF. The CDR3 DNA follows: TGCAGTGCCCGGACAGGGCATCACTCTGGGGCCAACGTCCTGACTTTC. The chain couples TRBV20-1 to TRBJ2-6; 8 bases map to TRBD1. Trimming took 6 bases from V and 0 from J; bases not matched to a gene: 7. The CDR3 length is 16 residues. Germline CDR1 DFQATT, CDR2 SNEGSKA (reference sequence).